Presented here are 23 T cell receptor beta chains from one specimen sequenced in a study of blood T cell repertoires in COVID-19. Generated by immunoSEQ multiplex PCR, the TCRdb table keeps only in-frame clones and is missing some. The sample holds 350,000 to 450,000 clones, around 89% seen once. Sequences were obtained from peripheral blood. All receptors derive from a man between 35 and 55 years old with acute or convalescent COVID-19.

The V call is TRBV11-2, the J call TRBJ1-1; D is uncertain. CDR3 length equals 14 residues. Looked up from germline, CDR1 is SGHAT and CDR2 is FQNNGV. Deletions cut 4 bases from V and 1 base from J, with 10 bases between. CDR3 bases: TGTGCCAGCAGCTCCCCTCGGGGGAACACTGAAGCTTTCTTT. Translated, it gives CASSSPRGNTEAFF.

This rearrangement joins TRBV9 to TRBJ2-3, with a possible D match to TRBD2 (5 bases). The CDR3 consists of 16 residues. Germline V gene lookup returns CDR1 SGDLS and CDR2 YYNGEE. V shed 2 bases and J shed 5 bases, with 18 bases lying between them. The CDR3 spells CASSVEEGYMGDTQYF. CDR3 coding DNA: TGTGCCAGCAGCGTGGAGGAAGGCTATATGGGAGATACGCAGTATTTT.

The rearrangement uses TRBV3-1 (or the pseudogene TRBV3-2) and TRBJ1-4; D call uncertain. Germline-derived CDR1 and CDR2 are LGHDT and YNNKEL (reference sequence). V lost 0 bases, J lost 14 bases, and 10 bases lay in between. The CDR3 has 12 amino acids. This CDR3 is CASSQEDSRLFF. CDR3 DNA: TGTGCCAGCAGCCAAGAGGACTCTCGGCTGTTTTTT.

V usage is TRBV19 and J usage is TRBJ2-2; weak D call: TRBD2 (6 bases). Germline CDR1 reads LNHDA; CDR2 reads SQIVND (reference sequence). V lost 3 bases and J lost 1, with 12 bases in between. The CDR3 covers 16 residues. This CDR3 reads CASSITGSGNTGELFF. The CDR3, as DNA: TGTGCCAGTAGTATTACCGGGAGCGGGAACACCGGGGAGCTGTTTTTT.

The chain links TRBV5-1 to TRBJ2-3, with D possibly being TRBD2 (6 bases). This CDR3 is built from 16 residues. V lost 0 bases, J lost 1 base, and 12 bases lay in between. The V gene's germline CDR1 is SGHRS and CDR2 YFSETQ. The CDR3 protein is CASSLGGTHGTDTQYF. CDR3 sequence (DNA): TGCGCCAGCAGCTTGGGGGGGACTCATGGCACAGATACGCAGTATTTT.

V usage is TRBV19 and J usage is TRBJ1-1, with no clear D. Trimming took off 7 bases at V and 1 base at J, with 10 bases between the two ends. The CDR3 consists of 13 residues. CDR1 is LNHDA, CDR2 SQIVND, per germline (reference sequence). The DNA of the CDR3 is TGTGCCAGTACCCTTCGGGGGAACACTGAAGCTTTCTTT. Its protein is CASTLRGNTEAFF.

V and J are TRBV7-8 and TRBJ2-2; tentative D call: TRBD1 (7 bases). V lost 2 bases to trimming and J lost 1 base, with 11 bases between them. The CDR3 spans 16 residues. Germline values: CDR1 SGHVS, CDR2 FQNEAQ. CDR3 protein: CASSLRGTVNTGELFF. CDR3 coding DNA: TGTGCCAGCAGCTTACGCGGGACAGTGAACACCGGGGAGCTGTTTTTT.

This sequence joins TRBV27 and TRBJ1-5; 8 positions agree with TRBD1. Germline loops: CDR1 MNHEY, CDR2 SMNVEV (reference sequence). The CDR3 length is 13 residues. V lost 8 bases and J lost 3; bases outside the gene matches: 3. CDR3 nucleotides: TGTGCCAGCGGACAGGGAGTCAATCAGCCCCAGCATTTT. Translation gives CASGQGVNQPQHF.

J is TRBJ1-3 and V is TRBV5-1, with D tentatively TRBD1 (5 bases). CDR1 is SGHRS, CDR2 YFSETQ, per germline. The CDR3 is 14 residues long. V lost 4 bases, J lost 1 base, and 9 bases lay in between. CDR3 sequence: CASSPGNSGNTIYF. The CDR3 bases are TGCGCCAGCAGCCCAGGGAATTCTGGAAACACCATATATTTT.

The gene calls are TRBV9 and TRBJ2-7; D possibly corresponds to TRBD2 (5 bases). The V end was cut by 1 base, the J end by 7 bases, with 9 bases between. The length of the CDR3 is 12 residues. Germline CDR1 and CDR2: SGDLS and YYNGEE. The CDR3 DNA is TGTGCCAGCAGCGTATCGGGGTTGGAGCAGTACTTC. It is translated as CASSVSGLEQYF. Together with reference TRBV9 and TRBJ2-7, the CDR3 gives the full variable domain: DSGVTQTPKHLITATGQRVTLRCSPRSGDLSVYWYQQSLDQGLQFLIQYYNGEERAKGNILERFSAQQFPDLHSELNLSSLELGDSALYFCASSVSGLEQYFGPGTRLTVT.

The chain carries TRBV2 and TRBJ2-1; the D gene is possibly TRBD2 (6 bases). The germline V gene has CDR1 SNHLY and CDR2 FYNNEI. This CDR3 comprises 14 residues. Trimming took 8 bases from V and 10 from J, leaving 21 bases between them. The CDR3 sequence is CASPRPGLRNEQFF. The CDR3 coding sequence is TGTGCCAGCCCAAGACCGGGACTGAGGAACGAGCAGTTCTTC.

The V and J genes are TRBV27 and TRBJ1-5; TRBD1 matches 7 bases. Losses at the gene ends were 5 bases for V and 2 bases for J; bases not matched to a gene: 9. The CDR3 sequence is 16 residues long. Germline V gene lookup returns CDR1 MNHEY and CDR2 SMNVEV (reference sequence). DNA for the CDR3: TGTGCCAGCAGTCCCTACCGACAGGGAGGCAATCAGCCCCAGCATTTT. Its translation is CASSPYRQGGNQPQHF.

V is TRBV14 and J is TRBJ2-1; TRBD1 matches at 8 bases. This CDR3 has 15 residues. Trimming at V came to 3 bases and at J to 3 bases, leaving 4 bases not matched to a gene. The germline V gene has CDR1 SGHDN and CDR2 FVKESK. CDR3: CASSQGQVLYNEQFF. The CDR3 DNA is TGTGCCAGCAGCCAGGGACAGGTTCTCTACAATGAGCAGTTCTTC. Based on the CDR3 plus reference TRBV14 and TRBJ2-1, the full variable domain is EAGVTQFPSHSVIEKGQTVTLRCDPISGHDNLYWYRRVMGKEIKFLLHFVKESKQDESGMPNNRFLAERTGGTYSTLKVQPAELEDSGVYFCASSQGQVLYNEQFFGPGTRLTVL.

The chain carries TRBV5-1 and TRBJ2-7; weak D call: TRBD1 (6 bases). The CDR3 extends over 13 amino acids. Between the trimmed V and J ends, which lost 2 bases and 5 bases, there was a span of 11 bases. The germline gives CDR1 SGHRS, CDR2 YFSETQ. Written as DNA, the CDR3 is TGCGCCAGCAGCTTAGGGACATACGACGAGCAGTACTTC. As protein: CASSLGTYDEQYF.

This chain joins TRBV5-4 and TRBJ1-4, with a weak D call TRBD1 (6 bases). This CDR3 has 12 residues. V lost 2 bases and J lost 11, with 10 bases in between. Germline lookup yields CDR1 SGHNT and CDR2 YYREEE (reference sequence). The CDR3: CASSLGRGKLFF. The DNA of the CDR3 is TGTGCCAGCAGCTTAGGAAGGGGGAAACTGTTTTTT.

The rearrangement joins TRBV5-1 to TRBJ1-5; 7 nucleotides line up with TRBD1. Germline lookup yields CDR1 SGHRS and CDR2 YFSETQ. This CDR3 is 14 amino acids long. The junction had 12 bases not matched to a gene; V was cut back by 0 bases and J by 15 bases. CDR3 amino acids: CASSLEGGAAGWHF. The DNA for the CDR3 is TGCGCCAGCAGCTTGGAAGGGGGCGCGGCTGGCTGGCATTTT.

This clone has a handful of counts. CDR3: CASSPPDRDGYTF. CDR3 coding DNA: TGTGCCAGCAGTCCACCGGACAGGGATGGCTACACCTTC. The chain carries TRBV6-6 and TRBJ1-2; 8 bases line up with TRBD1. The CDR3 spans 13 residues. The junction had 5 bases not matched to a gene; V was cut back by 5 bases and J by 6 bases. CDR1 MNHNY and CDR2 SVGAGI come from the germline V gene (reference sequence).

The chain has TRBV18 and TRBJ1-6, with a tentative D call TRBD1 (6 bases). The CDR3 spans 13 residues. Trimming pared 5 bases from V and 7 bases from J, leaving 9 bases between. Germline V gene lookup returns CDR1 KGHSH and CDR2 LQKENI. DNA of the CDR3: TGTGCCAGCTCAGTTGGGGGCAATTCACCCCTCCACTTT. Residues: CASSVGGNSPLHF. Drawing the rest from reference TRBV18 and TRBJ1-6, the complete variable domain is NAGVMQNPRHLVRRRGQEARLRCSPMKGHSHVYWYRQLPEEGLKFMVYLQKENIIDESGMPKERFSAEFPKEGPSILRIQQVVRGDSAAYFCASSVGGNSPLHFGNGTRLTVT.

This chain connects TRBV5-1 to TRBJ2-3; D remains ambiguous. V gave up 7 bases and J gave up 0 bases, with 27 bases separating them. The CDR3 totals 19 residues. Germline CDR1 is SGHRS and CDR2 is YFSETQ. The CDR3 coding sequence is TGCGCCAGCTCGGAAGGAAGGCAGGCTGGTGTAACTAGCACAGATACGCAGTATTTT. This translates into CASSEGRQAGVTSTDTQYF.

V usage is TRBV3-1 (or the pseudogene TRBV3-2) and J usage is TRBJ1-4, with D possibly being TRBD1 (6 bases). The CDR3 runs 17 residues. The V end was cut by 3 bases, the J end by 6 bases, with 20 bases between. Germline V gene sequence: CDR1 LGHDT, CDR2 YNNKEL (reference sequence). The CDR3: CASSHVPAGTQDEKLFF. CDR3 bases: TGTGCCAGCAGCCACGTCCCGGCCGGGACACAAGATGAAAAACTGTTTTTT.

This clone has just a few counts. This CDR3 reads CASSLVDRGHYEQFF. The CDR3 DNA reads as TGTGCCAGCAGCTTGGTTGACAGGGGGCACTATGAGCAGTTCTTC. The V gene is TRBV7-9, the J gene TRBJ2-1, with 10 nucleotides matching TRBD1. This CDR3 has 15 residues. The V gene end was trimmed by 3 bases and the J gene end by 8 bases; junction bases not matched to a gene: 7. Looked up from germline, CDR1 is SEHNR and CDR2 is FQNEAQ (reference sequence).

Concerning this clone itself: Other DNA sequences from this sample encode an identical CDR3 as well. The chain couples TRBV3-1 (or the pseudogene TRBV3-2) to TRBJ2-2; 10 bases line up with TRBD1. This CDR3 has 14 amino acids. CDR1 and CDR2 from the germline V gene are LGHDT and YNNKEL (reference sequence). V was pared by 9 bases and J by 8 bases, with 9 bases of the junction left unmatched. In DNA form, the CDR3 reads TGTGCCAGTACCCGGGGACAGGGGTTTGGGGAGCTGTTTTTT. It is translated as CASTRGQGFGELFF.

This chain uses TRBV7-3 with TRBJ2-1; 12 nucleotides align to TRBD2. V gave up 1 base and J gave up 8 bases; unmatched junction bases: 12. The CDR3 consists of 18 residues. Germline V gives CDR1 SGHTA, CDR2 FQGTGA. Here the CDR3 DNA reads TGTGCCAGCAGCTTAATCTTGCCTAGCGGGGGGGCTCCGGATGAGCAGTTCTTC. It yields the protein CASSLILPSGGAPDEQFF.